The clone carrying this TCR beta chain was observed once. This specimen belongs to a study of blood T cell repertoires in COVID-19. Study as a whole: The samples span acute and convalescent COVID-19 from the United States, Italy and Spain. In each case, the material was cDNA or gDNA derived from T cells, B-cell-depleted T cells, or PBMCs.

Germline-derived CDR1 and CDR2 are SGHDT and YYEEEE. The V gene lost 4 bases and the J gene lost 4 bases, with 19 bases spanning the gap. The CDR3 is 16 residues long. Here immunoSEQ multiplex PCR was the method, and the copy in TCRdb shows in-frame clones only, minus some. Found here are 450,000 to 500,000 clones, 75% to 90% of them singletons; the top ten hold about 3.2%. The chain employs TRBV5-6 and TRBJ2-3; a weak D match, TRBD1 (6 bases). Sequencing used peripheral blood. This clonotype originated in a human donor in a cohort sampled during active COVID-19. In DNA, the CDR3 is TGTGCCAGCAGCGGGGAGACAGGAACGTGGGCAGATACGCAGTATTTT. Amino acid sequence: CASSGETGTWADTQYF.